Each of the 18 T cell receptor beta chains below was sequenced from the same sample in a study of blood T cell repertoires in COVID-19. Generated by immunoSEQ multiplex PCR, the TCRdb table keeps only in-frame clones and is missing some. The sample lists 72,000 or so clones, around 86% occurring once. The sequencing input was peripheral blood. Receptor source: a woman aged 60-75 years with acute or convalescent COVID-19.

The chain couples TRBV12-5 to TRBJ2-3, with D possibly matching TRBD1 (5 bases). The CDR3 is 13 residues long. V was shortened by 6 bases and J by 0 bases, with 7 bases between the two germline ends. Per the germline V gene, CDR1 is LGHNT and CDR2 is FRNRAP. CDR3 sequence (DNA): TGTGCTAGTGGACCAGGGAGCACAGATACGCAGTATTTT. It is translated as CASGPGSTDTQYF.

V is TRBV13 and J is TRBJ1-1, with D perhaps matching TRBD1 (5 bases). The ends were cut back, 5 bases at V and 4 bases at J, with 17 bases in the middle. The CDR3 is made up of 15 amino acids. Germline V CDR1 and CDR2: PRHDT, FYEKMQ (reference sequence). The chain's CDR3 is CASSLPDTAGTEAFF. CDR3 nucleotide sequence: TGTGCCAGCAGCCTCCCGGACACTGCTGGCACTGAAGCTTTCTTT.

This sequence joins TRBV19 and TRBJ1-6, with 8 bases matching TRBD1. This CDR3 spans 14 amino acids. Germline assignment: CDR1 LNHDA and CDR2 SQIVND (reference sequence). With V trimmed by 7 bases and J by 9 bases, 8 bases remained unmatched. Written as DNA, the CDR3 is TGTGCCAGTAAACCCGGGACAGGTGGTTCACCCCTCCACTTT. Its protein is CASKPGTGGSPLHF.

This clone came up a few times. The chain joins TRBV5-1 to TRBJ1-5, with D maybe TRBD1 (6 bases). V shed 4 bases and J shed 4 bases, with 15 bases lying between them. The CDR3 covers 15 residues. CDR1 and CDR2 (germline): SGHRS, YFSETQ. In DNA, the CDR3 is TGCGCCAGCAGCCCCCAGGGGACATTAAATCAGCCCCAGCATTTT. This codes for CASSPQGTLNQPQHF.

V gene TRBV19 combines with J gene TRBJ2-1; D may be TRBD1 (7 bases). Germline V lookup: CDR1 LNHDA, CDR2 SQIVND (reference sequence). V lost 4 bases to trimming and J lost 8 bases, with 18 bases between them. The CDR3 spans 15 residues. CDR3 coding DNA: TGTGCCAGTAGTAGGGGCCAGGGGGGTTTCCATGAGCAGTTCTTC. Residues: CASSRGQGGFHEQFF.

V is TRBV10-1 and J is TRBJ2-5; the D gene is possibly TRBD2 (5 bases). V was pared by 6 bases and J by 2 bases, with 16 bases between. Germline V gene data show CDR1 as WNHNN and CDR2 as SYGVQD (reference sequence). CDR3 length equals 15 residues. The CDR3 region is CASSDVRVGQETQYF. The CDR3 DNA reads TGCGCCAGCAGCGACGTGCGGGTAGGACAAGAGACCCAGTACTTC.

V gene TRBV2 combines with J gene TRBJ2-3, with D possibly being TRBD2 (5 bases). Germline lookup yields CDR1 SNHLY and CDR2 FYNNEI. Trimming took 3 bases from V and 4 from J, leaving 11 bases between them. The CDR3 consists of 14 residues. The CDR3 nucleotides read TGTGCCAGCAGTGATCGAGGGTCCCCAGATACGCAGTATTTT. Amino acid sequence: CASSDRGSPDTQYF.

The V gene is TRBV27, the J gene TRBJ2-3, with TRBD2 matching 9 bases. With 7 bases clipped from V and 2 bases from J, the junction kept 10 bases outside the gene matches. The germline V gene encodes CDR1 MNHEY and CDR2 SMNVEV (reference sequence). This CDR3 has 16 amino acids. CDR3 in DNA: TGTGCCAGCACTTTCGCGGCTAGCGGGGTCACAGATACGCAGTATTTT. Its translation is CASTFAASGVTDTQYF.

The chain has TRBV3-1 (or the pseudogene TRBV3-2) and TRBJ2-1; TRBD2 matches 9 bases. The CDR3 spans 14 residues. CDR1 is LGHDT and CDR2 is YNNKEL in the germline V gene (reference sequence). With 3 bases clipped from V and 5 bases from J, the junction kept 2 bases outside the gene matches. This CDR3 is CASSQGGRDNEQFF. DNA of the CDR3: TGTGCCAGCAGCCAGGGCGGGAGGGACAATGAGCAGTTCTTC.

This clone has a count of ten or more. V gene TRBV24-1 combines with J gene TRBJ1-2, with D tentatively TRBD1 (5 bases). The CDR3 has 13 amino acids. The germline V and J ends were trimmed by 6 bases and 8 bases, with 15 bases remaining between them. From germline, CDR1 is KGHDR and CDR2 SFDVKD. The CDR3 here is CATSSYGGRGYTF. Here the CDR3 DNA reads TGTGCCACCAGTTCTTACGGGGGACGGGGCTACACCTTC.

This clone was seen only a few times. V gene TRBV30 combines with J gene TRBJ1-1, with a possible D match to TRBD1 (6 bases). Germline V CDR1 and CDR2: GTSNPN, SVGIG (reference sequence). Trimming pared 4 bases from V and 3 bases from J, leaving 9 bases between. This CDR3 contains 12 residues. The chain's CDR3 is CAWTAGDTEAFF. The CDR3 DNA is TGTGCCTGGACCGCAGGGGACACTGAAGCTTTCTTT.

The V and J genes are TRBV6-5 and TRBJ1-2, with TRBD1 matching 7 bases. This CDR3 region has 14 residues. The germline V gene encodes CDR1 MNHEY and CDR2 SVGAGI. Trimming cost V 5 bases and J 6 bases; bases outside gene matches: 9. The CDR3 reads CASSTGVVGDGYTF. CDR3 DNA sequence: TGTGCCAGCAGTACAGGGGTTGTCGGAGATGGCTACACCTTC.

This chain joins TRBV28 and TRBJ1-1; possibly TRBD1 for D (6 bases). CDR1 and CDR2 from the germline V gene are MDHEN and SYDVKM. The CDR3 spans 13 residues. Between the trimmed V and J ends, which lost 5 bases and 10 bases, there was a span of 17 bases. CDR3 protein: CASSPSLDRIAFF. The CDR3 bases are TGTGCCAGCAGTCCTAGTCTCGACAGGATAGCTTTCTTT.

The J gene is TRBJ2-5, the V gene TRBV28, with 9 positions matching TRBD2. Per the germline V gene, CDR1 is MDHEN and CDR2 is SYDVKM. V dropped 5 bases and J dropped 6; count of bases not matched to a gene: 13. This CDR3 comprises 16 residues. CDR3 protein: CASSPPGSGGRKTQYF. The CDR3 DNA is TGTGCCAGCAGTCCCCCGGGTAGCGGGGGAAGGAAGACCCAGTACTTC. Variable domain in full (rest from reference TRBV28 and TRBJ2-5): DVKVTQSSRYLVKRTGEKVFLECVQDMDHENMFWYRQDPGLGLRLIYFSYDVKMKEKGDIPEGYSVSREKKERFSLILESASTNQTSMYLCASSPPGSGGRKTQYFGPGTRLLVL.

CDR3 DNA: TGTGCCACGGGGAACTCTGGAAACACCATATATTTT. It yields the protein CATGNSGNTIYF. The rearrangement links TRBV12-3 or TRBV12-4 to TRBJ1-3; D is undetermined. V was clipped by 10 bases and J by 0 bases, with 7 bases between them. The CDR3 contains 12 residues.

The J gene is TRBJ2-7, the V gene TRBV6-1, with D possibly TRBD1 on 6 matching bases. Germline values: CDR1 MNHNS, CDR2 SASEGT. This CDR3 region has 16 residues. Trimming took 0 bases from V and 5 from J, leaving 17 bases between them. CDR3 protein: CASSEAGAGEKDEQYF. For the CDR3, the DNA is TGTGCCAGCAGTGAAGCCGGCGCAGGGGAGAAAGACGAGCAGTACTTC.

V is TRBV5-4 and J is TRBJ2-2; tentative D call: TRBD2 (5 bases). V lost 5 bases to trimming and J lost 2 bases, with 16 bases between them. The CDR3 length is 16 residues. Germline V lookup: CDR1 SGHNT, CDR2 YYREEE (reference sequence). CDR3 nucleotides: TGTGCCAGCAGTCGGGGTGGCCGGGGTAACACCGGGGAGCTGTTTTTT. This codes for CASSRGGRGNTGELFF.

This clone showed up just once. The chain has TRBV2 and TRBJ2-2; TRBD2 matches 12 bases. Germline lookup yields CDR1 SNHLY and CDR2 FYNNEI. V lost 6 bases to trimming and J lost 1 base; unmatched junction nucleotides: 3. The length of the CDR3 is 16 residues. The CDR3 sequence: CASRVGLAGNTGELFF. DNA of the CDR3: TGTGCCAGCAGGGTGGGACTAGCGGGGAACACCGGGGAGCTGTTTTTT.